This T cell receptor (beta chain) was identified during a study of blood T cell repertoires in COVID-19. Study information: PBMCs, B-cell-depleted T cells, or T cells were the source of the cDNA or gDNA that made up the material.

Sequencing used immunoSEQ multiplex PCR; TCRdb keeps in-frame clones, though not all of them. This table holds some 250,000 clones, around 86% found once. The CDR3 is 15 residues long. CDR1 is MNHEY and CDR2 is SVGAGI in the germline V gene. Trimming took off 6 bases at V and 1 base at J, with 10 bases between the two ends. The sample taken for sequencing was peripheral blood. The receptor was isolated from a man aged 30-40 years who had recovered from COVID-19. The chain carries TRBV6-5 and TRBJ2-6; maybe TRBD1 (5 bases). The CDR3 bases are TGTGCCAGCAGCGACCGGACATCTGGGGCCAACGTCCTGACTTTC. Its translation: CASSDRTSGANVLTF.